What follows is one T cell receptor beta chain and its context. Its cognate antigen has yet to be identified. Within one base of it there is no much larger clone, and no base qualities were kept. CDR1 LNHDA and CDR2 SQIVND were looked up in the germline V gene (reference sequence). The CDR3 starts with the cysteine, ends with the phenylalanine, and has 15 residues. Just CDR3 DNA is preserved here, 45 bases in frame from base 1. V and J lose 9 bases and 6 bases, and a span of 24 bases separates them. The sample belongs to a study of vaccination and CD4 T cells after COVID-19 (dated by TCRdb to the early 2020s). The study in broad terms: Every convalescent patient had a positive nasal swab PCR test for SARS-CoV-2, with mild disease in roughly nine patients and severe disease in one. In the convalescent cohort there were six males and four females, among whom were two Hispanic individuals, seven Caucasians, two Asians and one multiracial person. Two doses of either the Pfizer-BioNTech BNT162b2 vaccine (n=8) or the Moderna mRNA-1273 vaccine (n=2) were administered to participants. Post-COVID blood samples from convalescent patients were collected a median of approximately 100 days after diagnosis, with a range of 35 to 161 days. Post-vaccine blood samples were obtained a median of around 74 days after the second vaccine dose, with a range of roughly 13 to 250 days. Overlapping spike peptide pools from SARS-CoV-2 and from the common cold coronaviruses HCoV-NL63, HCoV-OC43 and HCoV-229E were used as culture stimuli. As controls, cultures received a CEFX viral epitope pool (the positive control), an HIV-1 Nef peptide pool (the negative control), or no peptide at all. In 10 COVID-19 convalescent patients and a few infection-naive healthy vaccine recipients, researchers compared the spike-specific CD4+ TCR repertoire from before mRNA vaccination with the repertoire from after. Results and caveats for the whole study, not just this receptor: The median count of SARS-CoV-2-reactive clonotypes went up from approximately 22 after infection to about 40 after vaccination, although the change was not significant. Of the vaccine-specific clones in convalescent patients, 304 of 307, or nearly all, reacted only to SARS-CoV-2 spike and did not cross-react with common cold coronaviruses. Only a relatively small number of convalescent patients were included in the study, and early timepoints following natural infection were not analyzed. In convalescent patients, a median approximately 83% of post-vaccine SARS-CoV-2-reactive clones were detected only after vaccination, and vaccine-specific priming was suggested by this finding.

Receptor libraries were prepared by PCR. At the Johns Hopkins FTIC core, DNA from the cultured CD4+ T cells underwent TCR sequencing with the Oncomine TCR Beta short-read assay. The QIAamp micro DNA kit was used to extract genomic DNA from the cultured CD4+ T cells. Oncomine TCR Beta libraries made from cultured CD4+ T cells were pooled using unique dual indexes and sequenced on an Illumina iSeq 100. Concerning the study's data processing: Non-productive sequences were filtered out, and CDR3s that did not start with C, did not end with F or W, or were shorter than 7 amino acids were discarded. The MANAFEST web application identified antigen-specific clonotypes by comparing peptide-stimulated wells against reference wells and other culture wells. For a clone to be called positive, the clone needed an FDR below 0.05, an odds ratio above 5, and a productive frequency above 0.1% in at least two of three replicate wells. Cross-reactive clonotypes were defined as significantly expanded in both SARS-CoV-2 spike wells and at least one common cold coronavirus spike condition. Using R version 3.6.1, CDR3 homology was evaluated through Levenshtein distances (stringdist) along with unrooted phylogenetic trees (ape). The public reads were quality trimmed at Q25 with fastp and then assembled into clones with MiXCR by TCRdb, keeping productive beta chains. Every CDR3 protein is listed once, alongside the most common genes and DNA of its rows. The V and J calls and clone size come from TCRdb's table, not from the authors' own analysis. The sample profile shows over 10,000 distinct CDR3 sequences; over 55% of them were found once. The biggest ten clones account for 10% to 15% of the sample.

The treatment or condition label, as the study defines it: approximately 11-day PBMC culture with coronavirus spike peptide pools or control peptides (ViraFEST assay). The study used the ViraFEST assay, which expanded antigen-specific T cells with peptide pools and then identified expanded clonotypes by TCR sequencing. Positive SARS-CoV-2 PCR tests in the convalescent patients dated from March to December 2020, before Alpha, Beta and Delta variants emerged in the United States. Fewer than 2.5 million PBMCs per well were cultured in IMDM with about 5% human AB serum and 8 to 10 IU/ml IL-2, plus 10 ug/ml peptide pools. On days 3 and 7, half of the culture medium was replaced with fresh IL-2-containing medium. Once the cells had been in culture for around ten days, the EasySep CD4+ T cell isolation kit was used to isolate CD4+ T cells by negative selection. Ficoll-Paque Plus gradient centrifugation was used to isolate PBMCs from whole blood, and the isolated PBMCs were then either used fresh or cryopreserved at -140C. Triplicate wells were generally used for each culture condition.

The V and J genes are TRBV19 and TRBJ2-7; TRBD2 could be the D gene, as 5 bases match. This clonotype was obtained from a human donor who had recovered from COVID-19. Sequences were obtained from CD4+ T cells from blood, cultured in vitro. The DNA is TGTGCCAGCGCTCCCAGACCAACTAGAGGCTTCGAGCAGTACTTC. Translated, it reads CASAPRPTRGFEQYF. The full variable domain, with segments outside the CDR3 supplied by the reference TRBV19 and TRBJ2-7 proteins, appears as DGGITQSPKYLFRKEGQNVTLSCEQNLNHDAMYWYRQDPGQGLRLIYYSQIVNDFQKGDIAEGYSVSREKKESFPLTVTSAQKNPTAFYLCASAPRPTRGFEQYFGPGTRLTVT.